The rows below give T cell receptor beta chains drawn from one sample of a study of cytomegalovirus exposure and HLA in healthy donors. TCRdb's copy holds only in-frame clones and misses some; the assay was immunoSEQ multiplex PCR. The repertoire consists of fewer than 200,000 clones, with roughly 85% occurring once and the leading ten covering about 17%. The specimen was PBMCs. These receptors came from a man between 18 and 35 years old in good health and CMV-seropositive. The CDR3 runs from the conserved cysteine through the conserved F or W. The D gene is left open where the match is weak. Not all rows give a size; the values are once, few, many and, for expanded clones, a class.

abundance,j_gene,v_gene,len,d_gene,CDR3nt,CDR3aa
-,TRBJ1-5,TRBV28,15,TRBD1,TGTGCCAGTAGAGGGACAGACGATAGCAATCAGCCCCAGCATTTT,CASRGTDDSNQPQHF
-,TRBJ2-1,TRBV28,12,-,TGTGCCAGCAGTTTATATCCGGAGGTACAGTTCTTC,CASSLYPEVQFF
-,TRBJ2-2,TRBV5-1,12,-,TGCGCCAGCAGCCTACTAGCCGGGGAGCTGTTTTTT,CASSLLAGELFF
-,TRBJ1-2,TRBV12-2,17,-,TGTGCAAGTCGCTCAATAGGGGCGGGGGCACCTAACTATGGCTACACCTTC,CASRSIGAGAPNYGYTF
-,TRBJ2-1,TRBV7-9,15,-,TGTGCCAGCAGCCCTCGGTTAGACTCCTACAATGAGCAGTTCTTC,CASSPRLDSYNEQFF
-,TRBJ2-7,TRBV6-5,16,TRBD2,TGTGCCAGCAGTTACTCGACGGGGGGTTCCCCCTACGAGCAGTACTTC,CASSYSTGGSPYEQYF
-,TRBJ2-5,TRBV11-1,13,-,TGTGCCAGCAGCCCCGACAGAGTCGGGACCCAGTACTTC,CASSPDRVGTQYF
-,TRBJ2-1,TRBV6-6,15,TRBD2,TGTGCCAGCAGTGAGGGACTATACTCCTACAATGAGCAGTTCTTC,CASSEGLYSYNEQFF
few,TRBJ2-7,TRBV28,14,-,TGTGCCAGCAGGCCAGGGGCTTGGACCTACGAGCAGTACTTC,CASRPGAWTYEQYF
once,TRBJ2-7,TRBV6-1,13,-,TGTGCCAGCACAAGGACGGAGGCCTACGAGCAGTACTTC,CASTRTEAYEQYF
-,TRBJ2-3,TRBV6-1,15,TRBD1,TGTGCCAGCACCCACGGGACAGGGGACACAGATACGCAGTATTTT,CASTHGTGDTDTQYF
-,TRBJ1-1,TRBV7-8,14,-,TGTGCCAGCAGCTTAGGGCACCAGAACACTGAAGCTTTCTTT,CASSLGHQNTEAFF